Following are 15 T cell receptor beta chains from one sample sequenced in a study of blood T cell repertoires in COVID-19. Generated by immunoSEQ multiplex PCR, the TCRdb table keeps only in-frame clones and is missing some. The table has 200,000 or so clones, around 80% seen once. The specimen sequenced was peripheral blood. These TCRs come from a woman in her 70s with acute or convalescent COVID-19.

V and J are TRBV6-5 and TRBJ2-7, with D possibly being TRBD2 (5 bases). Germline V gives CDR1 MNHEY, CDR2 SVGAGI. The V and J ends lost 0 bases and 4 bases respectively, with 10 bases between them. CDR3 length equals 14 residues. CDR3 loop: CASSYSSGEYEQYF. For the CDR3, the DNA is TGTGCCAGCAGTTACTCGAGCGGTGAATACGAGCAGTACTTC.

V gene TRBV3-1 (or the pseudogene TRBV3-2) combines with J gene TRBJ1-2; TRBD1 might be the D (6 bases). Trimming removed 0 bases at V and 5 bases at J, with 13 bases between. Germline CDR1 reads LGHDT; CDR2 reads YNNKEL (reference sequence). The CDR3 runs to 15 residues. CDR3: CASSQDLLGGYGYTF. CDR3 nucleotides: TGTGCCAGCAGCCAAGATCTCTTAGGGGGATATGGCTACACCTTC.

This chain joins TRBV21-1 and TRBJ2-2; the table's D gene call, TRBD2, was not cross checked with the DNA. TRBV21-1 is noted as a pseudogene. CDR3 length: 19 residues. The CDR3 region is CASSREHRGLVANTGELFF. The CDR3 coding sequence is TGTGCCAGCAGCCGGGAACACCGCGGACTAGTGGCGAACACCGGGGAGCTGTTTTTT.

This clone has a single count. The chain recombines TRBV5-4 with TRBJ2-1; the match to TRBD2 covers 7 bases. After removal of 1 base from V and 5 bases from J, the junction contained 6 bases not matched to a gene. The CDR3 runs 15 residues. Looked up from germline, CDR1 is SGHNT and CDR2 is YYREEE (reference sequence). The CDR3: CASSLRAGENNEQFF. The CDR3 nucleotides read TGTGCCAGCAGCTTGCGGGCGGGAGAGAACAATGAGCAGTTCTTC.

For the CDR3, the DNA is TGCGCCAGCAGAGCAGGGGACGGAAACACCATATATTTT. Translating gives CASRAGDGNTIYF. This rearrangement joins TRBV5-1 to TRBJ1-3; maybe TRBD1 (6 bases). CDR3 length equals 13 residues. V was pared by 5 bases and J by 4 bases, with 10 bases between. Germline CDR1 reads SGHRS; CDR2 reads YFSETQ.

This sequence joins TRBV6-5 and TRBJ2-1; weak D call: TRBD2 (5 bases). Between the trimmed V and J ends, which lost 6 bases and 7 bases, there was a span of 10 bases. Looked up from germline, CDR1 is MNHEY and CDR2 is SVGAGI. This CDR3 has 12 residues. Here the CDR3 reads CASSLTRNEQFF. The CDR3 nucleotides read TGTGCCAGCAGCCTTACTAGGAATGAGCAGTTCTTC.

The V gene is TRBV27, the J gene TRBJ2-7; TRBD2 matches at 7 bases. Germline CDR1 is MNHEY and CDR2 is SMNVEV (reference sequence). CDR3 length equals 14 residues. J gave up 0 bases and V 3 bases, and 2 bases lay outside the gene matches. CDR3 sequence (DNA): TGTGCCAGCAGTTTGGGGGGGTCCTCCTACGAGCAGTACTTC. It translates to CASSLGGSSYEQYF.

This chain connects TRBV18 to TRBJ2-3; 10 positions match TRBD2. Trimming cost V 2 bases and J 10 bases; bases outside gene matches: 9. Germline V gives CDR1 KGHSH, CDR2 LQKENI. The CDR3 totals 15 residues. CDR3 region: CASSPGTSEVLAQYF. Here the CDR3 DNA reads TGTGCCAGCTCACCAGGGACTAGCGAGGTTTTGGCGCAGTATTTT.

The gene calls are TRBV7-9 and TRBJ2-7, with D unclear. V was trimmed by 2 bases and J by 5 bases, leaving 4 bases between them. Germline V gene sequence: CDR1 SEHNR, CDR2 FQNEAQ (reference sequence). The CDR3 covers 11 residues. The CDR3 DNA reads as TGTGCCAGCAGCTTATTAGACGAGCAGTACTTC. Amino acid sequence: CASSLLDEQYF.

This chain joins TRBV28 and TRBJ1-5; TRBD1 aligns across 7 bases. The CDR3 contains 16 residues. Trimming cost V 6 bases and J 1 base; bases outside gene matches: 9. The V gene's germline CDR1 is MDHEN and CDR2 SYDVKM. The DNA for the CDR3 is TGTGCCAGCAGCGCTCAGGGGGGTGGAAGCAATCAGCCCCAGCATTTT. Its protein is CASSAQGGGSNQPQHF.

The chain links TRBV7-3 to TRBJ2-1, with TRBD1 matching over 8 bases. The length of the CDR3 is 15 residues. CDR1 is SGHTA, CDR2 FQGTGA, per germline. V was clipped by 1 base and J by 2 bases; unmatched bases: 1. Here the CDR3 reads CASSLRQGTYNEQFF. As DNA, the CDR3 is TGTGCCAGCAGCTTAAGACAGGGGACCTACAATGAGCAGTTCTTC.

This chain joins TRBV5-8 and TRBJ1-5; D remains ambiguous. The CDR3 length is 18 residues. Germline CDR1 and CDR2: SGHTS and YDEGEE. Trimming left V 0 bases short and J 0 bases short, with 16 bases between. The CDR3 DNA reads TGTGCCAGCAGCTTGGCCGGGAGGGTTGGGCATAGCAATCAGCCCCAGCATTTT. Its translation is CASSLAGRVGHSNQPQHF. The full variable domain, its missing parts supplied by reference TRBV5-8 and TRBJ1-5, is EAGVTQSPTHLIKTRGQQATLRCSPISGHTSVYWYQQALGLGLQFLLWYDEGEERNRGNFPPRFSGRQFPNYSSELNVNALELEDSALYLCASSLAGRVGHSNQPQHFGDGTRLSIL.

The chain combines TRBV13 with TRBJ2-7, with 9 nucleotides matching TRBD2. After removal of 2 bases from V and 3 bases from J, the junction contained 2 bases not matched to a gene. The CDR3 has 14 amino acids. Germline V gene data show CDR1 as PRHDT and CDR2 as FYEKMQ (reference sequence). The CDR3 bases are TGTGCCAGCAGCTTACTAGCGGGAAGCTACGAGCAGTACTTC. Translation gives CASSLLAGSYEQYF.

This chain links TRBV5-1 with TRBJ2-7; D is uncertain. The CDR3 sequence is 10 residues long. V was pared by 8 bases and J by 4 bases, with 7 bases between. CDR1 and CDR2 (germline): SGHRS, YFSETQ. The CDR3 reads CARVTYEQYF. In DNA form, the CDR3 reads TGCGCCAGGGTAACTTACGAGCAGTACTTC.

This sequence joins TRBV4-1 and TRBJ2-3; D is possibly TRBD1 (5 bases). The CDR3 is 16 residues long. Trimming shortened V by 0 bases and J by 6 bases, and 16 bases separated the two germline ends. CDR1 and CDR2 from the germline V gene are MGHRA and YSYEKL. The CDR3 is CASSQDGYKGSDTQYF. As DNA, the CDR3 is TGCGCCAGCAGCCAAGATGGGTACAAGGGGTCCGATACGCAGTATTTT.